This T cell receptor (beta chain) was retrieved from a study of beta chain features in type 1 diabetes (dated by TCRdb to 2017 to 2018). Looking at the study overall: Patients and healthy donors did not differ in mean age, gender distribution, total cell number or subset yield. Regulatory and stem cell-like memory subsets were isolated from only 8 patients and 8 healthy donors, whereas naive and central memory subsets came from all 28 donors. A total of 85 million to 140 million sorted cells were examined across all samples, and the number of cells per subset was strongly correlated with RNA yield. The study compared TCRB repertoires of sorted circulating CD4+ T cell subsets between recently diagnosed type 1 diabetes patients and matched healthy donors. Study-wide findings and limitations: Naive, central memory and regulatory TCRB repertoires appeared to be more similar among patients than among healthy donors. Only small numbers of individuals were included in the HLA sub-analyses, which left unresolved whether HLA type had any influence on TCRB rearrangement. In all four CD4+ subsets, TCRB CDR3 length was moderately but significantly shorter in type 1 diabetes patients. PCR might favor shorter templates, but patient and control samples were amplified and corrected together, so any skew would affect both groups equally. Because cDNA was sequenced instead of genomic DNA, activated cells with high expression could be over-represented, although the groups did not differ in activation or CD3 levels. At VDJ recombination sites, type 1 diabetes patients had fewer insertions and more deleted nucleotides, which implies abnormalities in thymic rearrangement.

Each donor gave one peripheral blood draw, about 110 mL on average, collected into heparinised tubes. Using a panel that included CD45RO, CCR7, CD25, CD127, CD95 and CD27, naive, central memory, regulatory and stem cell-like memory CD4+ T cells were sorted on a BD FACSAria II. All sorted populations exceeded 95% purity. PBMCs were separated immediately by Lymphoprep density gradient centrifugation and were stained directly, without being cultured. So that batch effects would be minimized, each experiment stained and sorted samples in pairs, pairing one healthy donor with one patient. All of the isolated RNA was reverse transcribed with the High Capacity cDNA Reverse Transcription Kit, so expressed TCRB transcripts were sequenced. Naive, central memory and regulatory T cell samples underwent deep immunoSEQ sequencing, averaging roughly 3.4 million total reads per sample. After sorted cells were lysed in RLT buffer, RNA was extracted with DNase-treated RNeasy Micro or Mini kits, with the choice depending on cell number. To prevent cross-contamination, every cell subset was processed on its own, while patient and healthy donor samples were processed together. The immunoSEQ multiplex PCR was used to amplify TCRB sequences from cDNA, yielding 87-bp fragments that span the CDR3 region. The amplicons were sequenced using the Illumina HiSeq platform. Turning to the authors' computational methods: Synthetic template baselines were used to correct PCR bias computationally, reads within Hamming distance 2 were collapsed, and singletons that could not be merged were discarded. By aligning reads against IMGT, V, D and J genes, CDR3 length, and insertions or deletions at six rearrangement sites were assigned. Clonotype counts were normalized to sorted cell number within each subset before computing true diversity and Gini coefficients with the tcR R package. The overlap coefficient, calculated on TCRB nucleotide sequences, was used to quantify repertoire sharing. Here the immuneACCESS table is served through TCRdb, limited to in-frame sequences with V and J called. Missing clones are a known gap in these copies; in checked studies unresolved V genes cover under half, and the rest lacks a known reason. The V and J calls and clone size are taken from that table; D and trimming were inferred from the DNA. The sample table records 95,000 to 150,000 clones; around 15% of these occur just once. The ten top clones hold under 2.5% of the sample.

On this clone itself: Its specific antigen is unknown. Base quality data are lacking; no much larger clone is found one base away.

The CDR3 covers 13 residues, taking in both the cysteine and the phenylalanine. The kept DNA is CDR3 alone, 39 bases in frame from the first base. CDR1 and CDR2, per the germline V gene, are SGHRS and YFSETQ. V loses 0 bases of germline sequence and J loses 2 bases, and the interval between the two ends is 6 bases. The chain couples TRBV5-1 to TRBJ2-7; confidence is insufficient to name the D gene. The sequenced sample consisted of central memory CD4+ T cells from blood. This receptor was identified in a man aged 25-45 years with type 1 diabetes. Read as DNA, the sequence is TGCGCCAGCAGCTTGGGTGACACCTACGAGCAGTACTTC. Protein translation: CASSLGDTYEQYF. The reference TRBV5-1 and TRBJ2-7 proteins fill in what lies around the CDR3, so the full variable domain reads KAGVTQTPRYLIKTRGQQVTLSCSPISGHRSVSWYQQTPGQGLQFLFEYFSETQRNKGNFPGRFSGRQFSNSRSEMNVSTLELGDSALYLCASSLGDTYEQYFGPGTRLTVT.